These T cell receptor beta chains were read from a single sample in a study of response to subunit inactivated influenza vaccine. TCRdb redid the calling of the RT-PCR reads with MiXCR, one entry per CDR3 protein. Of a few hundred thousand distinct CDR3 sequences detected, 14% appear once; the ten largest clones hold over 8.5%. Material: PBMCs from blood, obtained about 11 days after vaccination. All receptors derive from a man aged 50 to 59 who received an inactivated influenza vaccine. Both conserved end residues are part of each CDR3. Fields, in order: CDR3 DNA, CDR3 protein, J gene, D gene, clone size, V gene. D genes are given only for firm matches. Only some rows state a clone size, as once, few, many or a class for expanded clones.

CDR3 DNA: TGTGCCAGCAGTACCGTAAGAAACACTGAAGCTTTCTTT
CDR3 protein: CASSTVRNTEAFF
J gene: TRBJ1-1
D gene: .
clone size: few
V gene: TRBV28

CDR3 DNA: TGCGCCAGCAGCCAAGAGAAGGGCGGGTTGGCTTCGCAGTATTTT
CDR3 protein: CASSQEKGGLASQYF
J gene: TRBJ2-3
D gene: .
clone size: .
V gene: TRBV4-3

CDR3 DNA: TGTGCCAGCAGCCAGGATACTATGACCCCACCTCAGTACTTC
CDR3 protein: CASSQDTMTPPQYF
J gene: TRBJ2-4
D gene: .
clone size: .
V gene: TRBV3-1

CDR3 DNA: TGTGCCAGTAGTGTGTGGGACGCCGGGGAGCTGTTTTTT
CDR3 protein: CASSVWDAGELFF
J gene: TRBJ2-2
D gene: .
clone size: .
V gene: TRBV19

CDR3 DNA: TGTGCCAGCAGCATGGACAGGGACTCCTACGAGCAGTACTTC
CDR3 protein: CASSMDRDSYEQYF
J gene: TRBJ2-7
D gene: TRBD1
clone size: few
V gene: TRBV11-2

CDR3 DNA: TGTGCCAGCAGCTTAGATGGGACAGCTAAAAACATTCAGTACTTC
CDR3 protein: CASSLDGTAKNIQYF
J gene: TRBJ2-4
D gene: TRBD1
clone size: few
V gene: TRBV7-2

CDR3 DNA: TGCAGCGTTGGACTCTGGAATGAGCAGTTCTTC
CDR3 protein: CSVGLWNEQFF
J gene: TRBJ2-1
D gene: .
clone size: .
V gene: TRBV29-1

CDR3 DNA: TGTGCCAGCAGCTTCCTTCGGACTAGCGGGAGGGAGGCGCAGTATTTT
CDR3 protein: CASSFLRTSGREAQYF
J gene: TRBJ2-3
D gene: TRBD2
clone size: few
V gene: TRBV7-2

CDR3 DNA: TGTGCCAGCTCACCAACGAAAAGCTCCTACAATGAGCAGTTCTTC
CDR3 protein: CASSPTKSSYNEQFF
J gene: TRBJ2-1
D gene: .
clone size: .
V gene: TRBV18

CDR3 DNA: TGCAGTGCTAGAGATTTCGCTAGCCTGGGAGAGACCCAGTACTTC
CDR3 protein: CSARDFASLGETQYF
J gene: TRBJ2-5
D gene: .
clone size: .
V gene: TRBV20-1

CDR3 DNA: TGTGCCAGCAGCTTAGGGTTACAGGCTTCTGAGCAGTTCTTC
CDR3 protein: CASSLGLQASEQFF
J gene: TRBJ2-1
D gene: .
clone size: .
V gene: TRBV13

CDR3 DNA: TGTGCCAGCCTCTCCGGGACCTCGGGGGGTGAGCAGTTCTTC
CDR3 protein: CASLSGTSGGEQFF
J gene: TRBJ2-1
D gene: TRBD2
clone size: .
V gene: TRBV12-3/TRBV12-4

CDR3 DNA: TGTGCCAGCAGTTTACCTCTTAGCAATCAGCCCCAGCATTTT
CDR3 protein: CASSLPLSNQPQHF
J gene: TRBJ1-5
D gene: .
clone size: few
V gene: TRBV12-3/TRBV12-4

CDR3 DNA: TGCGCCAGCAGCTTGGGGGTAGCGGGCTCCTACAATGAGCAGATCTTC
CDR3 protein: CASSLGVAGSYNEQIF
J gene: TRBJ2-1
D gene: TRBD2
clone size: .
V gene: TRBV5-1

CDR3 DNA: TGCAGCGTTGTGAGGGACTACGAGCAGTACTTC
CDR3 protein: CSVVRDYEQYF
J gene: TRBJ2-7
D gene: .
clone size: few
V gene: TRBV29-1

CDR3 DNA: TGTGCCAGCTTACTAGCGGCGGGCGGATTCTACGAGCAGTACTTC
CDR3 protein: CASLLAAGGFYEQYF
J gene: TRBJ2-7
D gene: TRBD2
clone size: few
V gene: TRBV2

CDR3 DNA: TGCGCCAGCACCAAAAGACCTCTGGCCGGCTACACCTTC
CDR3 protein: CASTKRPLAGYTF
J gene: TRBJ1-2
D gene: .
clone size: few
V gene: TRBV10-1

CDR3 DNA: TGTGCCAGCAGCAAGATAGCGGGTCGAGAGACCCAGTACTTC
CDR3 protein: CASSKIAGRETQYF
J gene: TRBJ2-5
D gene: TRBD2
clone size: .
V gene: TRBV12-3/TRBV12-4

CDR3 DNA: TGCGCCAGCATTAAACACGGAGGAGAAAAACTGTTTTTT
CDR3 protein: CASIKHGGEKLFF
J gene: TRBJ1-4
D gene: .
clone size: .
V gene: TRBV10-1

CDR3 DNA: TGTGCCAGCAGCCAAGAGAGGTTAGGAGAGACCCAGTACTTC
CDR3 protein: CASSQERLGETQYF
J gene: TRBJ2-5
D gene: .
clone size: few
V gene: TRBV3-1

CDR3 DNA: TGTGCCAGCAGTGCGTTTGGCGTCTCAGGGGCCAACGTCCTGACTTTC
CDR3 protein: CASSAFGVSGANVLTF
J gene: TRBJ2-6
D gene: .
clone size: .
V gene: TRBV2

CDR3 DNA: TGTGCCAGCAGTCGCTCCGGGACTCAATACAATGAGCAGTTCTTC
CDR3 protein: CASSRSGTQYNEQFF
J gene: TRBJ2-1
D gene: .
clone size: .
V gene: TRBV12-3/TRBV12-4

CDR3 DNA: TGTGCCAGCAGCCAAGATAAGGGACAGGGATCTTCACCCCTCCACTTT
CDR3 protein: CASSQDKGQGSSPLHF
J gene: TRBJ1-6
D gene: TRBD1
clone size: few
V gene: TRBV4-2

CDR3 DNA: TGTGCCATCACCGCAGGGGAGAACACTGAAGCTTTCTTT
CDR3 protein: CAITAGENTEAFF
J gene: TRBJ1-1
D gene: .
clone size: few
V gene: TRBV10-3

CDR3 DNA: TGTGCCAGCAGTCCGGGGGGTTTTTATAATCAGCCCCAGCATTTT
CDR3 protein: CASSPGGFYNQPQHF
J gene: TRBJ1-5
D gene: .
clone size: many
V gene: TRBV28

CDR3 DNA: TGTGCCAGCACCCGCCGGGGGGACAGATCGTGGCCCGATATATATGGCTACACCTTC
CDR3 protein: CASTRRGDRSWPDIYGYTF
J gene: TRBJ1-2
D gene: TRBD1
clone size: .
V gene: TRBV6-4

CDR3 DNA: TGTGCCAGTAGTATGGTAGGGATGTTCTACGAGCAGTACTTC
CDR3 protein: CASSMVGMFYEQYF
J gene: TRBJ2-7
D gene: .
clone size: few
V gene: TRBV19

CDR3 DNA: TGTGCCAGCAGCTCACCCCGGGACTCGGGATCCTACGAGCAGTACTTC
CDR3 protein: CASSSPRDSGSYEQYF
J gene: TRBJ2-7
D gene: .
clone size: .
V gene: TRBV7-6

CDR3 DNA: TGTGCCAGCAGTTTAGGATACAGTGGCTACACCTTC
CDR3 protein: CASSLGYSGYTF
J gene: TRBJ1-2
D gene: .
clone size: many
V gene: TRBV12-3/TRBV12-4

CDR3 DNA: TGCGCCAGCCGGGTTGAGGGGAGCTCCTACAATGAGCAGTTCTTC
CDR3 protein: CASRVEGSSYNEQFF
J gene: TRBJ2-1
D gene: .
clone size: many
V gene: TRBV5-1

CDR3 DNA: TGTGCCAGCAAATTTTCAGGGGCCGACGAGCAGTACTTC
CDR3 protein: CASKFSGADEQYF
J gene: TRBJ2-7
D gene: .
clone size: .
V gene: TRBV6-2/TRBV6-3

CDR3 DNA: TGCGCCAGCAGCTTGTTTTTCAGGGGGGGGAATGAGCAGTTCTTC
CDR3 protein: CASSLFFRGGNEQFF
J gene: TRBJ2-1
D gene: .
clone size: once
V gene: TRBV5-1

CDR3 DNA: TGCAGTGCTAGGGGGCGGGACTATGGCTACACCTTC
CDR3 protein: CSARGRDYGYTF
J gene: TRBJ1-2
D gene: .
clone size: few
V gene: TRBV20-1

CDR3 DNA: TGTGCCAGCACCGCAGGTCGGAGCTACGAGCAGTACTTC
CDR3 protein: CASTAGRSYEQYF
J gene: TRBJ2-7
D gene: .
clone size: .
V gene: TRBV7-8

CDR3 DNA: TGTGCCTGGGGTAGGGGCGGATCACCCCTCCACTTT
CDR3 protein: CAWGRGGSPLHF
J gene: TRBJ1-6
D gene: .
clone size: few
V gene: TRBV30

CDR3 DNA: TGCGCCAGCAGCCAAGTGGACGGGGGTAGCTATGGCTACACCTTC
CDR3 protein: CASSQVDGGSYGYTF
J gene: TRBJ1-2
D gene: .
clone size: .
V gene: TRBV4-3

CDR3 DNA: TGTGCCAGCAGAGGACCGCAGCATTCTGCTAATGAAAAACTGTTTTTT
CDR3 protein: CASRGPQHSANEKLFF
J gene: TRBJ1-4
D gene: .
clone size: few
V gene: TRBV6-2/TRBV6-3

CDR3 DNA: TGTGCCAGCAGCACTCGGACTAGCGGGAGAGTGAATGAGCAGTTCTTC
CDR3 protein: CASSTRTSGRVNEQFF
J gene: TRBJ2-1
D gene: TRBD2
clone size: few
V gene: TRBV3-1

CDR3 DNA: TGCGCCAGCAGCCATCCCGGGGGGGAAAGGCAGCCCCAGCATTTT
CDR3 protein: CASSHPGGERQPQHF
J gene: TRBJ1-5
D gene: .
clone size: .
V gene: TRBV4-1

CDR3 DNA: TGTGCCAGCAGCCTGGACCCGAGCTCCTACAATGAGCAGTTCTTC
CDR3 protein: CASSLDPSSYNEQFF
J gene: TRBJ2-1
D gene: .
clone size: many
V gene: TRBV5-5

CDR3 DNA: TGTGCAAGTCCTCGGACAGGGAGCTCCTATAATTCACCCCTCCACTTT
CDR3 protein: CASPRTGSSYNSPLHF
J gene: TRBJ1-6
D gene: .
clone size: .
V gene: TRBV12-2

CDR3 DNA: TGTGCCAGCAGCTTACCCCGGGAGGTTGGTGAGACCCAGTACTTC
CDR3 protein: CASSLPREVGETQYF
J gene: TRBJ2-5
D gene: TRBD2
clone size: few
V gene: TRBV28

CDR3 DNA: TGTGCCAGCAGCACCGACGCGACTAGCGGGAGAAGGAATGAGCAGTTCTTC
CDR3 protein: CASSTDATSGRRNEQFF
J gene: TRBJ2-1
D gene: TRBD2
clone size: few
V gene: TRBV5-6

CDR3 DNA: TGTGCCAGCAGCTTGGTTGGAACCGACAGGGTTACTTCTGGGGCCAACGTCCTGACTTTC
CDR3 protein: CASSLVGTDRVTSGANVLTF
J gene: TRBJ2-6
D gene: TRBD1
clone size: .
V gene: TRBV11-2

CDR3 DNA: TGCAGCGTTGAAGAGGACGGGAGGGGCCACGAGCAGTACTTC
CDR3 protein: CSVEEDGRGHEQYF
J gene: TRBJ2-7
D gene: TRBD2
clone size: few
V gene: TRBV29-1

CDR3 DNA: TGTGCCTGGGAACAGGGCCACGAGCAGTACTTC
CDR3 protein: CAWEQGHEQYF
J gene: TRBJ2-7
D gene: .
clone size: .
V gene: TRBV30

CDR3 DNA: TGTGCCAGCAGCTTAGAGATGGGGGTTTCCGGGGAGCTGTTTTTT
CDR3 protein: CASSLEMGVSGELFF
J gene: TRBJ2-2
D gene: .
clone size: .
V gene: TRBV7-2

CDR3 DNA: TGTGCCAGCAGTTTTCAGGCTGCCAGTGAGCAGTTCTTC
CDR3 protein: CASSFQAASEQFF
J gene: TRBJ2-1
D gene: .
clone size: few
V gene: TRBV12-3/TRBV12-4

CDR3 DNA: TGTGCCACCAGTGATGGCCACAGGGAGTACAATGAGCAGTTCTTC
CDR3 protein: CATSDGHREYNEQFF
J gene: TRBJ2-1
D gene: .
clone size: .
V gene: TRBV24-1

CDR3 DNA: TGTGCCAGTGTTGACAGCAACACCGGGGAGCTGTTTTTT
CDR3 protein: CASVDSNTGELFF
J gene: TRBJ2-2
D gene: .
clone size: many
V gene: TRBV5-5

CDR3 DNA: TGCAGTGCTATACCCAATTATAATTCACCCCTCCACTTT
CDR3 protein: CSAIPNYNSPLHF
J gene: TRBJ1-6
D gene: .
clone size: .
V gene: TRBV20-1

CDR3 DNA: TGCGCCAGCAGCTTGGGCCCGGACAGGACCATCAATGAGCAGTTCTTC
CDR3 protein: CASSLGPDRTINEQFF
J gene: TRBJ2-1
D gene: TRBD1
clone size: few
V gene: TRBV5-1

CDR3 DNA: TGTGCCAGCAGCCCTCGGCCCAAAGGGGAAAAACTGTTTTTT
CDR3 protein: CASSPRPKGEKLFF
J gene: TRBJ1-4
D gene: .
clone size: many
V gene: TRBV7-2

CDR3 DNA: TGCGCCAGCAGCCAACTAGCGGGGGGCGCTTTGTGGAATGAGCAGTTCTTC
CDR3 protein: CASSQLAGGALWNEQFF
J gene: TRBJ2-1
D gene: TRBD2
clone size: .
V gene: TRBV4-1